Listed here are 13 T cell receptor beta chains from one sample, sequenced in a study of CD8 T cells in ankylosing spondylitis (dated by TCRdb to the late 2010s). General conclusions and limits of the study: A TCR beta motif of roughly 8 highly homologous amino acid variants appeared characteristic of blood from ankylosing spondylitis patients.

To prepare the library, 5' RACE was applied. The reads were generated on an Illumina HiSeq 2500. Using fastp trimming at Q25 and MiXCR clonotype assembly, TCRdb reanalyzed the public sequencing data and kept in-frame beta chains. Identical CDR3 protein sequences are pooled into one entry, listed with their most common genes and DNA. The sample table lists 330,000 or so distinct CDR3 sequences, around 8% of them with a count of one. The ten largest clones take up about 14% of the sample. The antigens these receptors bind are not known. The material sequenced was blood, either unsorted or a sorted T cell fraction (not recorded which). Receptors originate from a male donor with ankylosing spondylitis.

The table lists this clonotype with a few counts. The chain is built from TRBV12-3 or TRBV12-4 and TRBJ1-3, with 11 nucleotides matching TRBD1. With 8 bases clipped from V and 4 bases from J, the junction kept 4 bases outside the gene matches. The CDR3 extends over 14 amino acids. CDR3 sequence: CASLDRGQGNTIYF. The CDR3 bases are TGTGCCAGCTTGGACAGGGGGCAAGGAAACACCATATATTTT.

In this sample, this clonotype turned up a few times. In DNA, the CDR3 is TGCAGTGCTAGGCTGTCAGGCGTTCAAGAGACCCAGTACTTC. This codes for CSARLSGVQETQYF. This chain joins TRBV20-1 and TRBJ2-5; D is uncertain. CDR1 and CDR2 from the germline V gene are DFQATT and SNEGSKA (reference sequence). The CDR3 totals 14 residues. The ends were cut back, 3 bases at V and 2 bases at J, with 13 bases in the middle.

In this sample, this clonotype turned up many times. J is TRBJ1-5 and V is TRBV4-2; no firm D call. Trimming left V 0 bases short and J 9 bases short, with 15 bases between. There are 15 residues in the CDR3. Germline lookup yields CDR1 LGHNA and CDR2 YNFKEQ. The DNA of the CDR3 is TGTGCCAGCAGCCAAGATTCCGGCCCTGAGGTGCCCCAGCATTTT. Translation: CASSQDSGPEVPQHF.

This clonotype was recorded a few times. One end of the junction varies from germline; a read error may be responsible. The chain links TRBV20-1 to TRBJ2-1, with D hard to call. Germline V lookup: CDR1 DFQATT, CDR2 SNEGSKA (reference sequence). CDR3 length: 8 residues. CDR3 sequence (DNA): TGCAGTGCTACACCTGGGGACTTC. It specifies CSATPGDF.

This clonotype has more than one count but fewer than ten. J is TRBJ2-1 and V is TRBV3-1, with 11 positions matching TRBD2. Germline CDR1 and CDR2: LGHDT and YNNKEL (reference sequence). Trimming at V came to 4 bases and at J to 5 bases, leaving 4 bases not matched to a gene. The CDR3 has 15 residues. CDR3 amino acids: CASSPLAGVNNEQFF. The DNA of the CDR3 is TGTGCCAGCAGCCCACTAGCGGGAGTCAACAATGAGCAGTTCTTC.

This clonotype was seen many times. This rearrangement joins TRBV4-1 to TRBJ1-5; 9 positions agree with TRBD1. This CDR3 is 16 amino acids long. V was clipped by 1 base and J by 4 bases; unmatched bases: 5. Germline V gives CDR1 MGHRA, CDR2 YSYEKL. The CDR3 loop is CASSQVTGTGNQPQHF. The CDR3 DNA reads TGCGCCAGCAGCCAAGTTACCGGGACAGGGAATCAGCCCCAGCATTTT.

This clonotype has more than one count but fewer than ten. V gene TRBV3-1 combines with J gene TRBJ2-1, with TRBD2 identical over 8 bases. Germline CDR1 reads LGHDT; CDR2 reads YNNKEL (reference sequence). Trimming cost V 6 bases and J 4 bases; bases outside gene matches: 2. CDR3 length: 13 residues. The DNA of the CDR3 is TGTGCCAGCAGTACTAGCGGTTACAATGAGCAGTTCTTC. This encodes CASSTSGYNEQFF.

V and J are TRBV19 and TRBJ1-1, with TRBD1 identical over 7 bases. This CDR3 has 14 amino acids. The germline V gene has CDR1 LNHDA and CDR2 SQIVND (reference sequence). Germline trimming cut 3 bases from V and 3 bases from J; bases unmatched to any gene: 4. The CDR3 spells CASSIGGGHTEAFF. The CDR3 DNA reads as TGTGCCAGTAGTATTGGAGGGGGCCACACTGAAGCTTTCTTT.

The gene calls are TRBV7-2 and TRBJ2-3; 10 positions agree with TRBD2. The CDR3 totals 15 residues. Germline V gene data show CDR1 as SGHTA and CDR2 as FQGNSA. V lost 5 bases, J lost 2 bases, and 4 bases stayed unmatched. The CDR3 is CASSMTSGFTDTQYF. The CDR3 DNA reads TGTGCCAGCAGCATGACTAGCGGGTTCACAGATACGCAGTATTTT.

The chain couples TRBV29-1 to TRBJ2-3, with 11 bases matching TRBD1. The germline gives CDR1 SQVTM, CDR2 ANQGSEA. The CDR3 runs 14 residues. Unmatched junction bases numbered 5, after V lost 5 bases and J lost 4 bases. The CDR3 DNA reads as TGCAGCGTTCGGACAGGGGGCGGCGCAGATACGCAGTATTTT. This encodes CSVRTGGGADTQYF.

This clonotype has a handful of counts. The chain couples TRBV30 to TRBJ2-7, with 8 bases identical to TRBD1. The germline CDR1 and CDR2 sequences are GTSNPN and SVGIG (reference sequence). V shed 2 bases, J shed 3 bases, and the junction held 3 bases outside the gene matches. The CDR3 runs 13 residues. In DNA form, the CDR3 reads TGTGCCTGGAGTCAGGACAGGGACTACGAGCAGTACTTC. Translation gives CAWSQDRDYEQYF.

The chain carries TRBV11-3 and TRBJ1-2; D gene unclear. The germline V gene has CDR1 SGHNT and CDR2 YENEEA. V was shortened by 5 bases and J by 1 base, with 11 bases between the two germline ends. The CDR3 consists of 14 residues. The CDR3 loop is CASSLSSGNYGYTF. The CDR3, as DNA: TGTGCCAGCAGCCTTAGCAGCGGTAACTATGGCTACACCTTC.

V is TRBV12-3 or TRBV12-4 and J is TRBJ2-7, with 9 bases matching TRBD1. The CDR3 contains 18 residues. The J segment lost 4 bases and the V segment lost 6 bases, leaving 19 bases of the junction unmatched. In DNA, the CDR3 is TGTGCCAGCAGCATAATGGGCCCGGGACAGGGCAATTTGTACGAGCAGTACTTC. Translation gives CASSIMGPGQGNLYEQYF.